This T cell receptor beta chain is drawn from a study of T-cell memory formation after mild COVID-19. The CDR3 length is 13 residues. V dropped 7 bases and J dropped 1 base, with 10 bases sitting between them. Looked up from germline, CDR1 is MNHEY and CDR2 is SVGEGT. Only a few counts were recorded for this clonotype. Antigen unknown. TCRdb reprocessed the 5' RACE reads via MiXCR and lists one record per CDR3 protein. The top ten hold around 21% of the sample, which has approximately 250,000 distinct CDR3 sequences, approximately 16% seen once. Study results and limitations: A subset of responding clones appeared in pre-infection memory, suggesting cross-reactive memory joined.

This clonotype originated in a man aged 18 to 35 who had mild COVID-19 (a few samples of this study predate the infection). Cell type and time point are not known. Material for sequencing was PBMCs or a T cell subset sorted from them (not recorded which). This sequence joins TRBV6-2 or TRBV6-3 and TRBJ1-1; perhaps TRBD1 as D (5 bases). CDR3 residues: CASITGENTEAFF. CDR3 DNA sequence: TGTGCCAGCATAACGGGGGAGAACACTGAAGCTTTCTTT.